This T cell receptor (beta chain) was sequenced in a study of blood T cell repertoires in COVID-19. Study-level information: Some COVID-19 samples were acute and others convalescent; all came from the United States, Italy and Spain. PBMCs, B-cell-depleted T cells, or T cells provided the cDNA or gDNA that made up the material.

This CDR3 region has 16 residues. Germline lookup yields CDR1 MDHEN and CDR2 SYDVKM. V was pared by 6 bases and J by 4 bases, with 19 bases between. Sequencing used immunoSEQ multiplex PCR; TCRdb keeps in-frame clones, though not all of them. There are under 150,000 clones in the sample; about three quarters occur only once, and roughly 8.9% lies in the top ten. What was sequenced was peripheral blood. This clonotype was sampled from a woman between 45 and 60 years old with active or convalescent COVID-19. V gene TRBV28 combines with J gene TRBJ1-5; a possible D gene is TRBD1 (6 bases). The CDR3 DNA reads as TGTGCCAGCAGCTCACCTACTGACAGGAGTAATCAGCCCCAGCATTTT. As protein: CASSSPTDRSNQPQHF.